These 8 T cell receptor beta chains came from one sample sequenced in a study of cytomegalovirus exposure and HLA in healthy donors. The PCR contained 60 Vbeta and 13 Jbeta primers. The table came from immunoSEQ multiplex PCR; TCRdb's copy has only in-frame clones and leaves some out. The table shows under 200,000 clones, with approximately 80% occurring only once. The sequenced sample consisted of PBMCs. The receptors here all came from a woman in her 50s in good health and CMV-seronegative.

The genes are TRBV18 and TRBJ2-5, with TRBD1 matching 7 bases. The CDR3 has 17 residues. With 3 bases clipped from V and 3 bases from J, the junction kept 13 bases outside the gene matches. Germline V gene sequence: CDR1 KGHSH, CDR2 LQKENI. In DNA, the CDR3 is TGTGCCAGCTCACCTTTAGCCGGGACAGATAAGAAAGAGACCCAGTACTTC. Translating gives CASSPLAGTDKKETQYF.

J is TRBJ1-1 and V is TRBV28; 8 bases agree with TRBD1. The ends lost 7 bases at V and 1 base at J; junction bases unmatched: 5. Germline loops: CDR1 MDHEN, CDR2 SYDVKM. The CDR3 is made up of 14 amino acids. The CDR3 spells CASMGGQANTEAFF. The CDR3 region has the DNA TGTGCCAGCATGGGGGGACAGGCGAACACTGAAGCTTTCTTT.

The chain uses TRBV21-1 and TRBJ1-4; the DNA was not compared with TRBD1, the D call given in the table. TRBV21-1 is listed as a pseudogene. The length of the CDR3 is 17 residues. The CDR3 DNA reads TGTGCCAGCAGCAAACGCCCTGGGACAGGGGGATATGAAAAACTGTTTTTT. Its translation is CASSKRPGTGGYEKLFF.

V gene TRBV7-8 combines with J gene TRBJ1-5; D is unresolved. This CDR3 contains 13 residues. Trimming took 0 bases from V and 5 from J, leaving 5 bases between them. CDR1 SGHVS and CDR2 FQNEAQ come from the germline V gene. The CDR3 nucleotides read TGTGCCAGCAGCTTAGCTATAGATCAGCCCCAGCATTTT. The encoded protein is CASSLAIDQPQHF.

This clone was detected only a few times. CDR3 sequence (DNA): TGCGCCAGCAGAACCGGCAGGGCGATTCCCGGGGAGCTGTTTTTT. It is translated as CASRTGRAIPGELFF. The gene calls are TRBV5-1 and TRBJ2-2, with D possibly being TRBD1 (5 bases). V shed 5 bases and J shed 6 bases, with 17 bases lying between them. Per the germline V gene, CDR1 is SGHRS and CDR2 is YFSETQ. The length of the CDR3 is 15 residues. The whole variable domain, remainder taken from reference TRBV5-1 and TRBJ2-2, is KAGVTQTPRYLIKTRGQQVTLSCSPISGHRSVSWYQQTPGQGLQFLFEYFSETQRNKGNFPGRFSGRQFSNSRSEMNVSTLELGDSALYLCASRTGRAIPGELFFGEGSRLTVL.

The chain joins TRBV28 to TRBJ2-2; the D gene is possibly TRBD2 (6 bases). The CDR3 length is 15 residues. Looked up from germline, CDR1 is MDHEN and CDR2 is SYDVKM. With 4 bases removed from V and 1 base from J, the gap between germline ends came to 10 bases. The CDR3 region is CASSSGGRNTGELFF. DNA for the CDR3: TGTGCCAGCAGTTCTGGAGGGAGGAACACCGGGGAGCTGTTTTTT.

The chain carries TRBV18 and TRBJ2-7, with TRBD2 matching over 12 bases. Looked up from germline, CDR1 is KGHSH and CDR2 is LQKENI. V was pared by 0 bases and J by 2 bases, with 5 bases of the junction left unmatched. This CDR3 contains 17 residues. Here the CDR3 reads CASSPPGGLAGTYEQYF. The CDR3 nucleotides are TGTGCCAGCTCACCACCGGGGGGACTAGCGGGTACCTACGAGCAGTACTTC.

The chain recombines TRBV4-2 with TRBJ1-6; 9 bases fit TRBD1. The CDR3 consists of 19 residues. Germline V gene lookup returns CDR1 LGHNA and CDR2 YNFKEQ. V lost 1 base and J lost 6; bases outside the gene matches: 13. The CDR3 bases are TGTGCCAGCAGCCAAGTAGGCGGGACAGGGTTGGTCTCTAATTCACCCCTCCACTTT. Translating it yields CASSQVGGTGLVSNSPLHF.